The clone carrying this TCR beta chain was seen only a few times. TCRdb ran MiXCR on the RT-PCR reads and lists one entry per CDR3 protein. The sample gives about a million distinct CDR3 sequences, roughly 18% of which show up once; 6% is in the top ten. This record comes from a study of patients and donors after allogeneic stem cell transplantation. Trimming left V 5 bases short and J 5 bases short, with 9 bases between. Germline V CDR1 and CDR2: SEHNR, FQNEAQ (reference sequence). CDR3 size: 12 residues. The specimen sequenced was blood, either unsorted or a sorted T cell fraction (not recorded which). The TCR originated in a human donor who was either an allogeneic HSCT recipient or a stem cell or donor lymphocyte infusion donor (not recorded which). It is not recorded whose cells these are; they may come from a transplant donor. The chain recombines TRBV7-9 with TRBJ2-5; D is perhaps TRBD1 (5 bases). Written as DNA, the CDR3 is TGTGCCAGCAGCGCAGGGTGGGAGACCCAGTACTTC. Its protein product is CASSAGWETQYF.